The 21 T cell receptor beta chains listed next were all sequenced from one sample in a study of blood T cell repertoires in COVID-19. Only in-frame clones appear in the TCRdb table, and some are missing; sequencing was by immunoSEQ multiplex PCR. The data hold around 270,000 clones, with about four fifths observed a single time. Sequencing was done on a sample of peripheral blood. Receptors were obtained from a person aged 70 to 80 with COVID-19, enrolled during active disease.

V and J are TRBV5-4 and TRBJ1-2, with TRBD1 identical over 8 bases. Germline CDR1 is SGHNT and CDR2 is YYREEE (reference sequence). Germline trimming cut 3 bases from V and 0 bases from J; bases unmatched to any gene: 4. There are 15 residues in the CDR3. This chain's CDR3 is CASSSGGQANYGYTF. The DNA of the CDR3 is TGTGCCAGCAGCTCCGGGGGACAGGCTAACTATGGCTACACCTTC.

This clone is a singleton in its sample. The rearrangement joins TRBV7-2 to TRBJ2-1; unclear D gene. CDR3 length: 12 amino acids. Germline values: CDR1 SGHTA, CDR2 FQGNSA. Trimming cost V 5 bases and J 4 bases, with 6 bases left between them. The CDR3 here is CASSQAYNEQFF. The CDR3 DNA sequence: TGTGCCAGCAGCCAGGCTTACAATGAGCAGTTCTTC.

This chain joins TRBV15 and TRBJ1-5, with D possibly TRBD1 on 6 matching bases. CDR1 and CDR2 from the germline V gene are LNHNV and YYDKDF (reference sequence). Trimming took 5 bases from V and 7 from J, leaving 18 bases between them. The CDR3 runs 15 residues. CDR3 coding DNA: TGTGCCACCAGCGGCTTACAGGGTGGTAGGCAGCCCCAGCATTTT. Amino acid sequence: CATSGLQGGRQPQHF. Looking up the rest from reference TRBV15 and TRBJ1-5 gives the full variable domain: DAMVIQNPRYQVTQFGKPVTLSCSQTLNHNVMYWYQQKSSQAPKLLFHYYDKDFNNEADTPDNFQSRRPNTSFCFLDIRSPGLGDTAMYLCATSGLQGGRQPQHFGDGTRLSIL.

This sequence joins TRBV25-1 and TRBJ2-1; D possibly corresponds to TRBD2 (6 bases). V was clipped by 11 bases and J by 7 bases, with 21 bases between them. Germline CDR1 and CDR2: MGHDK and SYGVNS. The CDR3 extends over 14 amino acids. CDR3 loop: CAVRGWLEGNEQFF. DNA for the CDR3: TGTGCCGTACGGGGATGGCTGGAGGGTAATGAGCAGTTCTTC.

V is TRBV12-3 or TRBV12-4 and J is TRBJ1-4, with D maybe TRBD1 (6 bases). V dropped 0 bases and J dropped 8 bases, with 7 bases sitting between them. This CDR3 region has 13 residues. The CDR3 reads CASSLAGTEKLFF. The CDR3, as DNA: TGTGCCAGCAGTTTAGCCGGGACAGAAAAACTGTTTTTT.

The chain joins TRBV19 to TRBJ2-2; 7 bases are a match to TRBD1. Germline V gene lookup returns CDR1 LNHDA and CDR2 SQIVND (reference sequence). V lost 5 bases, J lost 2 bases, and 8 bases stayed unmatched. The CDR3 length is 16 residues. The CDR3 DNA follows: TGTGCCAGTAGTGATCAGGGGGTTTTAAACACCGGGGAGCTGTTTTTT. Protein: CASSDQGVLNTGELFF.

The V call is TRBV9, the J call TRBJ2-7; D not certain. This CDR3 region has 15 residues. Germline V gene sequence: CDR1 SGDLS, CDR2 YYNGEE. V lost 1 base and J 1 base, leaving 12 bases between the germline ends. This chain's CDR3 is CASSVSYGSSYEQYF. DNA of the CDR3: TGTGCCAGCAGCGTATCTTACGGGTCTTCCTACGAGCAGTACTTC.

This clone was seen a handful of times. This chain connects TRBV28 to TRBJ1-2, with 9 bases aligning to TRBD1. V dropped 4 bases and J dropped 2; count of bases not matched to a gene: 5. Germline loops: CDR1 MDHEN, CDR2 SYDVKM. This CDR3 is built from 15 residues. The CDR3 region has the DNA TGTGCCAGCAGTTCCCGCGGGACAGGGAACTATGGCTACACCTTC. This gives the protein CASSSRGTGNYGYTF.

This chain connects TRBV28 to TRBJ2-5, with 11 bases fitting TRBD2. Trimming removed 7 bases from V and 2 bases from J; junction bases left unmatched: 12. CDR1 and CDR2 from the germline V gene are MDHEN and SYDVKM. CDR3 length: 17 residues. CDR3 loop: CASKLNGLAGVQETQYF. The CDR3 DNA is TGTGCCAGCAAACTCAACGGACTAGCGGGTGTACAAGAGACCCAGTACTTC.

The V and J genes are TRBV30 and TRBJ1-3; D uncertain. V was trimmed by 2 bases and J by 4 bases, leaving 15 bases between them. Looked up from germline, CDR1 is GTSNPN and CDR2 is SVGIG (reference sequence). The CDR3 loop spans 15 amino acids. CDR3 residues: CAWSSARATGNTIYF. The CDR3, as DNA: TGTGCCTGGAGTTCGGCGCGGGCTACAGGAAACACCATATATTTT.

This chain joins TRBV5-5 and TRBJ2-7; 7 bases align to TRBD2. This CDR3 has 15 residues. CDR1 is SGHKS, CDR2 YYEKEE, per germline (reference sequence). The V and J ends lost 2 bases and 0 bases, in that order; junction bases with no gene match: 5. This chain's CDR3 is CASSLSGVSSYEQYF. The CDR3 nucleotides read TGTGCCAGCAGCTTAAGCGGGGTGAGCTCCTACGAGCAGTACTTC.

This sequence joins TRBV4-1 and TRBJ1-2, with D possibly matching TRBD1 (6 bases). The CDR3 runs 18 residues. Looked up from germline, CDR1 is MGHRA and CDR2 is YSYEKL. V was pared by 3 bases and J by 0 bases, with 20 bases between. The CDR3 loop is CASSQIFTGISPNYGYTF. CDR3 bases: TGCGCCAGCAGCCAGATCTTCACAGGGATTAGCCCTAACTATGGCTACACCTTC.

The V and J genes are TRBV5-1 and TRBJ1-5, with TRBD1 matching over 8 bases. Germline values: CDR1 SGHRS, CDR2 YFSETQ. After removal of 3 bases from V and 2 bases from J, the junction contained 4 bases not matched to a gene. This CDR3 has 15 residues. The CDR3 sequence is CASSSGTGGNQPQHF. The CDR3 bases are TGCGCCAGCAGCTCCGGGACAGGTGGCAATCAGCCCCAGCATTTT.

This clone was counted a single time. This chain connects TRBV4-1 to TRBJ1-2, with 11 bases lining up with TRBD1. Germline values: CDR1 MGHRA, CDR2 YSYEKL. The V and J ends lost 3 bases and 3 bases, in that order; junction bases with no gene match: 6. This CDR3 has 16 residues. CDR3 nucleotide sequence: TGCGCCAGCAGCCAGCCTGGACAGGGGGCAGACTATGGCTACACCTTC. It codes for CASSQPGQGADYGYTF.

V usage is TRBV7-2 and J usage is TRBJ1-2, with TRBD1 identical over 8 bases. V shed 3 bases and J 2 bases; nucleotides not matched to a gene: 8. The CDR3 has 16 amino acids. CDR1 SGHTA and CDR2 FQGNSA come from the germline V gene. The chain's CDR3 is CASSFHGQGVNYGYTF. The CDR3 bases are TGTGCCAGCAGCTTCCACGGACAGGGAGTCAACTATGGCTACACCTTC.

The chain uses TRBV6-1 and TRBJ1-5, with 11 bases identical to TRBD1. The CDR3 sequence is 13 residues long. J gave up 5 bases and V 6 bases, and 0 bases lay outside the gene matches. Germline assignment: CDR1 MNHNS and CDR2 SASEGT. CDR3: CASRGQGDQPQHF. The CDR3 DNA reads TGTGCCAGCAGGGGACAGGGGGATCAGCCCCAGCATTTT.

The genes are TRBV7-9 and TRBJ1-1; D gene unclear. Germline V gene data show CDR1 as SEHNR and CDR2 as FQNEAQ (reference sequence). V dropped 1 base and J dropped 6 bases, with 6 bases sitting between them. This CDR3 has 12 residues. The CDR3 nucleotides read TGTGCCAGCAGCTTAGTGGGAGCTGAAGCTTTCTTT. Its protein is CASSLVGAEAFF.

The V and J genes are TRBV12-3 or TRBV12-4 and TRBJ2-1; possible D gene TRBD2, 6 bases. V dropped 1 base and J dropped 9 bases, with 10 bases sitting between them. The CDR3 is made up of 13 amino acids. The CDR3 sequence is CASSLGSGVEQFF. As DNA, the CDR3 is TGTGCCAGCAGTTTAGGTTCGGGGGTTGAGCAGTTCTTC.

CDR3 sequence: CASSPQLARQGRQETQYF. Written as DNA, the CDR3 is TGTGCCAGCTCACCGCAGCTCGCGAGACAGGGGCGCCAAGAGACCCAGTACTTC. The gene calls are TRBV18 and TRBJ2-5, with 8 bases aligning to TRBD1. Trimming took 3 bases from V and 1 from J; bases not matched to a gene: 13. The CDR3 totals 18 residues. Germline V gene data show CDR1 as KGHSH and CDR2 as LQKENI.

The V and J genes are TRBV27 and TRBJ1-2; the D gene is possibly TRBD1 (6 bases). The germline V gene has CDR1 MNHEY and CDR2 SMNVEV (reference sequence). V lost 7 bases and J lost 8, with 23 bases in between. The CDR3 has 15 residues. The CDR3 region has the DNA TGTGCCAGCACCAATCCCCCCCCAGGGGTGGGCGGCTACACCTTC. It encodes CASTNPPPGVGGYTF.

The genes are TRBV5-8 and TRBJ1-4, with a tentative D call TRBD1 (6 bases). In germline, CDR1 is SGHTS, CDR2 YDEGEE. Trimming took 0 bases from V and 13 from J, leaving 10 bases between them. The CDR3 consists of 12 residues. CDR3 DNA sequence: TGTGCCAGCAGCTTGGAGGGCAGGGGACTGTTTTTT. This sequence encodes CASSLEGRGLFF.